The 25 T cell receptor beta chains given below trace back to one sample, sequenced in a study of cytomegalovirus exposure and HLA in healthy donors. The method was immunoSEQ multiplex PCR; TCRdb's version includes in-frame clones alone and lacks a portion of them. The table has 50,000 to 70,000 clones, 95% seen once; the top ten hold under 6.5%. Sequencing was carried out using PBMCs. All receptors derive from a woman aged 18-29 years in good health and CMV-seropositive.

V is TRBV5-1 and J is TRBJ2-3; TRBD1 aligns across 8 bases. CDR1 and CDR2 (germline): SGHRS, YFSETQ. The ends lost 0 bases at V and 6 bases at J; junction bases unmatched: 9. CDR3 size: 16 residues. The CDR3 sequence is CASSLDRGTFTDTQYF. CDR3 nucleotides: TGCGCCAGCAGCTTGGACAGGGGGACATTCACGGATACGCAGTATTTT.

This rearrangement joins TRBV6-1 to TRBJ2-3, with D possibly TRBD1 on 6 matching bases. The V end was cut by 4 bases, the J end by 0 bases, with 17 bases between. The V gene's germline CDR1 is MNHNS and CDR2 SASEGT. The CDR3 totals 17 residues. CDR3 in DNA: TGTGCCAGCAGTGTAGGGCTAGTGGGGGCTAGCACAGATACGCAGTATTTT. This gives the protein CASSVGLVGASTDTQYF.

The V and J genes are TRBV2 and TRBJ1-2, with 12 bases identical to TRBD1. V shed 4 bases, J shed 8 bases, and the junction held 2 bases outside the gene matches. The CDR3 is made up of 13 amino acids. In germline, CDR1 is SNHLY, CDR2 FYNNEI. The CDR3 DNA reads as TGTGCCAGCAGTGGTGGGACAGGGGGCGGCTACACCTTC. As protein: CASSGGTGGGYTF.

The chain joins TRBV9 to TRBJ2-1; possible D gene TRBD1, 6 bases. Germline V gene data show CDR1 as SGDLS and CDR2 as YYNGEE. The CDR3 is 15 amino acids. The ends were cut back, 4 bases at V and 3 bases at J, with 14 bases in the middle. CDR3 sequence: CASSPPGQNYNEQFF. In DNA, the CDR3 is TGTGCCAGCAGCCCGCCCGGACAGAACTACAATGAGCAGTTCTTC.

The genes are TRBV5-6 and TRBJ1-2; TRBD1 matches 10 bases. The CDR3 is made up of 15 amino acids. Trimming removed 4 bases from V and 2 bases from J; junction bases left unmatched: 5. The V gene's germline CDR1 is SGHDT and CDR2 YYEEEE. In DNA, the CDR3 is TGTGCCAGCAGCATTGCGGGACAGGGGAACTATGGCTACACCTTC. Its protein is CASSIAGQGNYGYTF.

CDR3 sequence: CASSLIAGALPDEQYF. CDR3 DNA: TGTGCCAGCAGTTTAATTGCAGGGGCTCTGCCTGACGAGCAGTACTTC. This chain uses TRBV28 with TRBJ2-7, with D perhaps matching TRBD1 (6 bases). The CDR3 has 16 amino acids. V lost 2 bases, J lost 5 bases, and 19 bases lay in between. CDR1 and CDR2 from the germline V gene are MDHEN and SYDVKM.

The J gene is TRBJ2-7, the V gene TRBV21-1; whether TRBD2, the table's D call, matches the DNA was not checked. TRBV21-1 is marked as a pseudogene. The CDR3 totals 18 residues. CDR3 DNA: TGTGCCAGCAGTCCGCCGGAGTTTGGGCGGGGGCGCTCCTACGAGCAGTACTTC. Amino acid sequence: CASSPPEFGRGRSYEQYF.

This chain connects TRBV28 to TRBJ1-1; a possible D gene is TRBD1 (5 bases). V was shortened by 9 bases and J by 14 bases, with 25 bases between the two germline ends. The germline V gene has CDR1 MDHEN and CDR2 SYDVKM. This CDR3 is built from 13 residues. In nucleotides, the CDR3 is TGTGCCAGTCTCCCAAAAAGGATGGGGGGAAACTTCTTT. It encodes CASLPKRMGGNFF.

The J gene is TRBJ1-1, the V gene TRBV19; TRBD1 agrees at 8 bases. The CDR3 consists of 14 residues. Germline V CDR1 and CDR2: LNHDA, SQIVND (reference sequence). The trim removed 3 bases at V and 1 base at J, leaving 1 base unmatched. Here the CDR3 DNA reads TGTGCCAGTAGTATCGGACAGGGGAACACTGAAGCTTTCTTT. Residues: CASSIGQGNTEAFF.

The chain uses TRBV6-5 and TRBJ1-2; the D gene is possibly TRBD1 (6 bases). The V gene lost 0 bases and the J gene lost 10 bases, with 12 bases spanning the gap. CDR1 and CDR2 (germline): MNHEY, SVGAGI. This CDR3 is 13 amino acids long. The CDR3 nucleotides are TGTGCCAGCAGTTACTCGGACAGCGTCGACTACACCTTC. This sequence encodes CASSYSDSVDYTF.

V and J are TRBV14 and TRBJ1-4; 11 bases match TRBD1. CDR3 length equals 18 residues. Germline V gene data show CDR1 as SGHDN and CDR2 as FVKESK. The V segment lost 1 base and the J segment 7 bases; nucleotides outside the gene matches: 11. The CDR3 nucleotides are TGTGCCAGCAGCCAAGGAAGGACAGGGGGCGAGCGGAGTGAAAAACTGTTTTTT. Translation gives CASSQGRTGGERSEKLFF. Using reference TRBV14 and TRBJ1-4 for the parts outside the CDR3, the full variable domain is EAGVTQFPSHSVIEKGQTVTLRCDPISGHDNLYWYRRVMGKEIKFLLHFVKESKQDESGMPNNRFLAERTGGTYSTLKVQPAELEDSGVYFCASSQGRTGGERSEKLFFGSGTQLSVL.

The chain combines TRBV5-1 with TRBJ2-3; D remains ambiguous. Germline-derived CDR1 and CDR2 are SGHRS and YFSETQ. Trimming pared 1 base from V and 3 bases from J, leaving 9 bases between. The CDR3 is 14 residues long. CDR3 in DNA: TGCGCCAGCAGCTTGAACATATGGACAGATACGCAGTATTTT. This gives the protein CASSLNIWTDTQYF.

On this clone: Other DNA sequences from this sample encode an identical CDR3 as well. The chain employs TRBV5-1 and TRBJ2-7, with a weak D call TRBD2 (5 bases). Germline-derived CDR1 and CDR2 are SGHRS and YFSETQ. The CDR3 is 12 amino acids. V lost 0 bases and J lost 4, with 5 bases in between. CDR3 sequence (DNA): TGCGCCAGCAGCTTGGGGGAGTACGAGCAGTACTTC. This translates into CASSLGEYEQYF.

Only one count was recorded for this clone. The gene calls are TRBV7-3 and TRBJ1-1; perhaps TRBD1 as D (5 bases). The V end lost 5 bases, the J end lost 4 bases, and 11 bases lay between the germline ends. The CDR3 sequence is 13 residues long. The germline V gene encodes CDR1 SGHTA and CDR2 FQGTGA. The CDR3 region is CASSGGSSTEAFF. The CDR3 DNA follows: TGTGCCAGCAGCGGGGGGTCTTCCACTGAAGCTTTCTTT. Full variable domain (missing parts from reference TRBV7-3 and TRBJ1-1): GAGVSQTPSNKVTEKGKYVELRCDPISGHTALYWYRQSLGQGPEFLIYFQGTGAADDSGLPNDRFFAVRPEGSVSTLKIQRTERGDSAVYLCASSGGSSTEAFFGQGTRLTVV.

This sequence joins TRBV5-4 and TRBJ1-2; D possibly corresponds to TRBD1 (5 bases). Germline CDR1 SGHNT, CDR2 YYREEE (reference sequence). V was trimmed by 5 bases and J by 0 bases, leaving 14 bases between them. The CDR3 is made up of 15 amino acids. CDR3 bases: TGTGCCAGCAGTTCGGGACTCTACACTAACTATGGCTACACCTTC. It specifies CASSSGLYTNYGYTF.

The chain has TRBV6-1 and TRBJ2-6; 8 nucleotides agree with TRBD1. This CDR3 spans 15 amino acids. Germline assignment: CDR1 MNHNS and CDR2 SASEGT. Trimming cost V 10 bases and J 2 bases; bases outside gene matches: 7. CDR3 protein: CAIGQGVAGANVLTF. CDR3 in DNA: TGTGCCATTGGACAGGGTGTTGCTGGGGCCAACGTCCTGACTTTC.

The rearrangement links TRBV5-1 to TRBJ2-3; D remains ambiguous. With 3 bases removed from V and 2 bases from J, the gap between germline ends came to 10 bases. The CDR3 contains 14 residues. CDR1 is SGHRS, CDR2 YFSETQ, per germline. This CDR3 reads CASSSSTNTDTQYF. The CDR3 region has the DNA TGCGCCAGCAGCTCATCCACTAACACAGATACGCAGTATTTT.

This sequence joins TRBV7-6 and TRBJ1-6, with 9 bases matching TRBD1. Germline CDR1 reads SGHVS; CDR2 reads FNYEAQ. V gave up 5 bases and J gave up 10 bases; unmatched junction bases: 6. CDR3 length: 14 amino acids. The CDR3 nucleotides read TGTGCCAGCAGCCCGGGGACAGGGAAATCACCCCTCCACTTT. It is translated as CASSPGTGKSPLHF.

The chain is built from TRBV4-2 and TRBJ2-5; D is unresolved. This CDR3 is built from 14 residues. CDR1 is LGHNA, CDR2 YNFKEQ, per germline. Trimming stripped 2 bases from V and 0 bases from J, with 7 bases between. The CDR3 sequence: CASSQSSNQETQYF. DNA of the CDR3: TGTGCCAGCAGCCAATCGAGTAACCAAGAGACCCAGTACTTC.

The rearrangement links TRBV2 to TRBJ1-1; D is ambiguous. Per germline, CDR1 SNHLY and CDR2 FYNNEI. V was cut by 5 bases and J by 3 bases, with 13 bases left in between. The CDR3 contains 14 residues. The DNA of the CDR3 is TGTGCCAGCAGTAGGCGCGAGGGAGACACTGAAGCTTTCTTT. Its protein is CASSRREGDTEAFF.

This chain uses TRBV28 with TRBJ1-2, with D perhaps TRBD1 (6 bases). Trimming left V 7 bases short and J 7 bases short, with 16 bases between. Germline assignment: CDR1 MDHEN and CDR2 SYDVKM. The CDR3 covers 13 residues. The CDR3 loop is CASTGGGLSGYTF. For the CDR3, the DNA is TGTGCCAGCACCGGGGGGGGCTTAAGTGGCTACACCTTC.

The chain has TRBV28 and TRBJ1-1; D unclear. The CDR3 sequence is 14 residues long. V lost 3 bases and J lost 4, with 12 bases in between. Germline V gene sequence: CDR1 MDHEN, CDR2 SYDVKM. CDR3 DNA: TGTGCCAGCAGTTTGAAACCGGGGTCCACTGAAGCTTTCTTT. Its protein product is CASSLKPGSTEAFF.

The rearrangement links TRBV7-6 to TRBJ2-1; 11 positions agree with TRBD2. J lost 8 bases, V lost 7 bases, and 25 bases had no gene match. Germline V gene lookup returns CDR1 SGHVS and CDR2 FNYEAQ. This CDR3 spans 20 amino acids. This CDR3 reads CASTRARPHTSGSVIDEQFF. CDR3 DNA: TGTGCCAGCACACGCGCCAGGCCTCATACTAGCGGGAGTGTCATAGATGAGCAGTTCTTC. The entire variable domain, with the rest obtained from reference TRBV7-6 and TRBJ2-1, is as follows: GAGVSQSPRYKVTKRGQDVALRCDPISGHVSLYWYRQALGQGPEFLTYFNYEAQQDKSGLPNDRFSAERPEGSISTLTIQRTEQRDSAMYRCASTRARPHTSGSVIDEQFFGPGTRLTVL.

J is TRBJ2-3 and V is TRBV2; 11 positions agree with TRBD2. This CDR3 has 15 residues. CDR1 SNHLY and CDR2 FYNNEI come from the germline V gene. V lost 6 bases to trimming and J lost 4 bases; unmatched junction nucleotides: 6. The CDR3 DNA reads TGTGCCAGCAGGCGACTAGCGGGACGGGCAGATACGCAGTATTTT. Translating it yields CASRRLAGRADTQYF.

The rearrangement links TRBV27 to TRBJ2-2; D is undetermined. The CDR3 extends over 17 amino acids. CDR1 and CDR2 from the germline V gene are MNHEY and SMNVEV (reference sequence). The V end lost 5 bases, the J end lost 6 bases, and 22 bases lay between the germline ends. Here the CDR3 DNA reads TGTGCCAGCAGTCCCGAATACATTCGCCTAGGCGCCGGGGAGCTGTTTTTT. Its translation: CASSPEYIRLGAGELFF.